This passage covers 29 T cell receptor beta chains from one sample sequenced in a study of blood T cell repertoires in COVID-19. The repertoire was sequenced with immunoSEQ multiplex PCR; TCRdb's copy has only in-frame clones and lacks some. The table records roughly 160,000 clones, roughly 84% of them present only once. Material: peripheral blood. Every receptor here comes from a woman aged 45-65 years with COVID-19, enrolled during active disease.

The gene calls are TRBV30 and TRBJ2-5; TRBD1 matches 9 bases. Losses at the gene ends were 5 bases for V and 5 bases for J; bases not matched to a gene: 12. The CDR3 length is 15 residues. Germline V CDR1 and CDR2: GTSNPN, SVGIG (reference sequence). The CDR3 bases are TGTGCCTGGGAAAAAGGGACAGGGTCTAGGGAGACCCAGTACTTC. Protein sequence: CAWEKGTGSRETQYF.

This chain uses TRBV9 with TRBJ1-2; 12 bases align to TRBD1. The CDR3 has 20 amino acids. With V trimmed by 4 bases and J by 3 bases, 19 bases remained unmatched. CDR1 and CDR2 (germline): SGDLS, YYNGEE. For the CDR3, the DNA is TGTGCCAGCAGCCCCCACCGGTGGGTAGCGGGACAGGGGGCGCACTATGGCTACACCTTC. Translated: CASSPHRWVAGQGAHYGYTF.

The rearrangement uses TRBV18 and TRBJ2-3, with 9 positions matching TRBD1. The CDR3 runs 17 residues. Germline CDR1 and CDR2: KGHSH and LQKENI. The ends lost 0 bases at V and 0 bases at J; junction bases unmatched: 4. The CDR3 DNA reads as TGTGCCAGCTCACCACCTACAGGGGGCTCTAGCACAGATACGCAGTATTTT. This sequence encodes CASSPPTGGSSTDTQYF.

The chain employs TRBV7-2 and TRBJ2-1; possibly TRBD2 for D (5 bases). Germline V CDR1 and CDR2: SGHTA, FQGNSA. The CDR3 totals 16 residues. The germline V and J ends were trimmed by 3 bases and 1 base, with 13 bases remaining between them. Here the CDR3 reads CASSFRAADSYNEQFF. The CDR3 DNA sequence: TGTGCCAGCAGCTTTAGAGCGGCGGATTCCTACAATGAGCAGTTCTTC.

The chain has TRBV4-3 and TRBJ1-4; possibly TRBD1 for D (6 bases). V shed 1 base and J shed 5 bases, with 11 bases lying between them. CDR1 is LGHNA and CDR2 is YSLEER in the germline V gene. The CDR3 sequence is 15 residues long. In nucleotides, the CDR3 is TGCGCCAGCAGCCAAGTCGTGCAGGGGAATGAAAAACTGTTTTTT. Translating gives CASSQVVQGNEKLFF.

This rearrangement joins TRBV12-5 to TRBJ2-7; D is unclear. The V end was cut by 7 bases, the J end by 2 bases, with 9 bases between. CDR3 length: 12 amino acids. The V gene's germline CDR1 is LGHNT and CDR2 FRNRAP. The CDR3 bases are TGTGCTAGTGCGGCAGGCACCTACGAGCAGTACTTC. Translating gives CASAAGTYEQYF.

The chain is built from TRBV6-5 and TRBJ1-2; TRBD1 matches at 9 bases. The V and J ends lost 1 base and 6 bases, in that order; junction bases with no gene match: 3. This CDR3 is built from 14 residues. The germline gives CDR1 MNHEY, CDR2 SVGAGI. The CDR3 DNA sequence: TGTGCCAGCAGTTACTTTAGACAGGGGGATGGCTACACCTTC. Residues: CASSYFRQGDGYTF.

The chain couples TRBV7-9 to TRBJ2-7, with D perhaps TRBD2 (5 bases). The germline gives CDR1 SEHNR, CDR2 FQNEAQ (reference sequence). CDR3 size: 13 residues. Trimming pared 5 bases from V and 7 bases from J, leaving 15 bases between. The CDR3 reads CASSQAWSGEQYF. The CDR3 DNA follows: TGTGCCAGCAGCCAGGCTTGGTCGGGAGAGCAGTACTTC.

This clone occurred once. The chain carries TRBV28 and TRBJ1-5; D is perhaps TRBD1 (5 bases). The CDR3 loop spans 14 amino acids. V gave up 6 bases and J gave up 2 bases, with 11 bases separating them. Germline V CDR1 and CDR2: MDHEN, SYDVKM. This CDR3 is CASSYGGGNQPQHF. In DNA form, the CDR3 reads TGTGCCAGCAGCTATGGGGGGGGCAATCAGCCCCAGCATTTT.

The rearrangement links TRBV28 to TRBJ2-1; the match to TRBD1 covers 7 bases. The V and J ends lost 5 bases and 4 bases, in that order; junction bases with no gene match: 5. This CDR3 spans 14 amino acids. CDR1 and CDR2 (germline): MDHEN, SYDVKM. The CDR3, as DNA: TGTGCCAGCAGTCCCCCGGGACAGTACAATGAGCAGTTCTTC. Translated, it gives CASSPPGQYNEQFF. Filled out from reference TRBV28 and TRBJ2-1, the complete variable domain reads DVKVTQSSRYLVKRTGEKVFLECVQDMDHENMFWYRQDPGLGLRLIYFSYDVKMKEKGDIPEGYSVSREKKERFSLILESASTNQTSMYLCASSPPGQYNEQFFGPGTRLTVL.

V is TRBV6-5 and J is TRBJ2-5, with a tentative D call TRBD2 (5 bases). The CDR3 totals 12 residues. Germline CDR1 reads MNHEY; CDR2 reads SVGAGI. Trimming took 9 bases from V and 11 from J, leaving 19 bases between them. Here the CDR3 DNA reads TGTGCCAGTAAAGACTATCCGGGCTTTCAGTACTTC. Translating gives CASKDYPGFQYF.

This chain joins TRBV24-1 and TRBJ1-2; possibly TRBD1 for D (6 bases). The germline V gene encodes CDR1 KGHDR and CDR2 SFDVKD. V lost 2 bases and J lost 6, with 12 bases in between. The CDR3 extends over 14 amino acids. The CDR3 coding sequence is TGTGCCACCAGTGATTCGAGGGGGAGAGATGGCTACACCTTC. It codes for CATSDSRGRDGYTF.

The chain couples TRBV24-1 to TRBJ2-1; 7 bases agree with TRBD2. Trimming removed 3 bases from V and 1 base from J; junction bases left unmatched: 5. Germline V gene data show CDR1 as KGHDR and CDR2 as SFDVKD. CDR3 length: 16 amino acids. This chain's CDR3 is CATSDTGTTSYNEQFF. The CDR3 DNA reads as TGTGCCACCAGTGATACCGGGACTACTTCCTACAATGAGCAGTTCTTC.

V gene TRBV27 combines with J gene TRBJ2-3, with 7 bases aligning to TRBD1. V shed 3 bases, J shed 4 bases, and the junction held 13 bases outside the gene matches. Germline values: CDR1 MNHEY, CDR2 SMNVEV (reference sequence). The CDR3 is 17 residues long. In nucleotides, the CDR3 is TGTGCCAGCAGTTTGAGACAGGGTCATGGTGTAGCAGATACGCAGTATTTT. It codes for CASSLRQGHGVADTQYF.

CDR3 region: CASSQGTARGDTQYF. The CDR3 DNA reads TGTGCCAGCAGCCAGGGCACAGCCCGTGGAGATACGCAGTATTTT. The V call is TRBV7-9, the J call TRBJ2-3, with a tentative D call TRBD1 (5 bases). This CDR3 is 15 amino acids long. Germline CDR1 reads SEHNR; CDR2 reads FQNEAQ (reference sequence). Trimming removed 5 bases at V and 5 bases at J, with 17 bases between.

V usage is TRBV11-2 and J usage is TRBJ2-6, with TRBD1 matching 8 bases. V trimming: 2 bases; J trimming: 3 bases; junction bases outside the gene matches: 3. CDR3 length: 16 residues. Germline CDR1 and CDR2: SGHAT and FQNNGV. The CDR3: CASSLTRGLGANVLTF. The CDR3 coding sequence is TGTGCCAGCAGCTTAACCAGGGGGCTTGGGGCCAACGTCCTGACTTTC.

The chain joins TRBV7-2 to TRBJ2-1; D remains unclear. The V and J ends lost 3 bases and 8 bases respectively, with 23 bases between them. The CDR3 is 17 amino acids. Germline V gives CDR1 SGHTA, CDR2 FQGNSA. Written as DNA, the CDR3 is TGTGCCAGCAGCTTGGATCTAGTCTCTTTGTCGTTGGATGAGCAGTTCTTC. This gives the protein CASSLDLVSLSLDEQFF. The full variable domain, with the rest looked up from reference TRBV7-2 and TRBJ2-1, is GAGVSQSPSNKVTEKGKDVELRCDPISGHTALYWYRQSLGQGLEFLIYFQGNSAPDKSGLPSDRFSAERTGGSVSTLTIQRTQQEDSAVYLCASSLDLVSLSLDEQFFGPGTRLTVL.

The rearrangement uses TRBV12-3 or TRBV12-4 and TRBJ1-3; 9 positions agree with TRBD1. CDR3 length equals 12 residues. V was pared by 4 bases and J by 14 bases, with 6 bases of the junction left unmatched. DNA for the CDR3: TGTGCCAGCAGTTCCGGGACAGGGTCGGTATATTTT. It specifies CASSSGTGSVYF.

The rearrangement joins TRBV19 to TRBJ2-5; the D gene is possibly TRBD1 (6 bases). There are 12 residues in the CDR3. V was trimmed by 4 bases and J by 7 bases, leaving 10 bases between them. Germline CDR1 is LNHDA and CDR2 is SQIVND (reference sequence). The CDR3 nucleotides are TGTGCCAGTAGTAGACAGGACGGGACCCAGTACTTC. Its protein product is CASSRQDGTQYF.

V usage is TRBV24-1 and J usage is TRBJ2-1; D possibly corresponds to TRBD1 (7 bases). Trimming removed 4 bases from V and 7 bases from J, with 22 bases in between. This CDR3 has 17 residues. CDR1 is KGHDR and CDR2 is SFDVKD in the germline V gene. The CDR3 loop reads CATSDQTPARGRNEQFF. The CDR3 nucleotides read TGTGCCACCAGTGACCAAACCCCCGCCAGGGGGAGGAATGAGCAGTTCTTC.

This clone was recorded once. V is TRBV7-2 and J is TRBJ2-1; no clear D gene. CDR1 and CDR2 from the germline V gene are SGHTA and FQGNSA. CDR3 length equals 14 residues. V was trimmed by 1 base and J by 7 bases, leaving 11 bases between them. The CDR3 bases are TGTGCCAGCAGCTTAGACGGCGGCTGGAATGAGCAGTTCTTC. It is translated as CASSLDGGWNEQFF. Full variable domain (rest looked up from reference TRBV7-2 and TRBJ2-1): GAGVSQSPSNKVTEKGKDVELRCDPISGHTALYWYRQSLGQGLEFLIYFQGNSAPDKSGLPSDRFSAERTGGSVSTLTIQRTQQEDSAVYLCASSLDGGWNEQFFGPGTRLTVL.

The genes are TRBV28 and TRBJ1-1; the D is unclear. With 5 bases removed from V and 2 bases from J, the gap between germline ends came to 12 bases. The length of the CDR3 is 14 residues. Germline V gene sequence: CDR1 MDHEN, CDR2 SYDVKM. The CDR3 loop reads CASSRTPGNTEAFF. The CDR3 DNA reads TGTGCCAGCAGTAGGACCCCGGGAAACACTGAAGCTTTCTTT.

The chain recombines TRBV7-3 with TRBJ2-3, with 13 bases aligning to TRBD2. This CDR3 is built from 16 residues. V trimming: 3 bases; J trimming: 2 bases; junction bases outside the gene matches: 2. CDR1 and CDR2 (germline): SGHTA, FQGTGA. For the CDR3, the DNA is TGTGCCAGCAGCTTGGGACTAGCGGGGCTCACAGATACGCAGTATTTT. Translating gives CASSLGLAGLTDTQYF.

The rearrangement links TRBV9 to TRBJ2-3; maybe TRBD1 (6 bases). Germline lookup yields CDR1 SGDLS and CDR2 YYNGEE. The CDR3 sequence is 15 residues long. The V gene lost 1 base and the J gene lost 1 base, with 10 bases spanning the gap. As DNA, the CDR3 is TGTGCCAGCAGCGTACAACCAGGGGGCACAGATACGCAGTATTTT. Its translation is CASSVQPGGTDTQYF.

V usage is TRBV7-3 and J usage is TRBJ2-6; 7 positions match TRBD1. CDR1 and CDR2 (germline): SGHTA, FQGTGA. This CDR3 comprises 17 residues. The V gene end was trimmed by 6 bases and the J gene end by 2 bases; junction bases not matched to a gene: 10. The CDR3 nucleotides read TGTGCCAGCAGTTCCAAGGGGGCGAGTCCTGGGGCCAACGTCCTGACTTTC. Its translation is CASSSKGASPGANVLTF.

The CDR3 DNA sequence: TGCGCCAGCAGCTTGGCCACAGGCTATAATAATTCACCCCTCCACTTT. Its translation: CASSLATGYNNSPLHF. The chain joins TRBV5-1 to TRBJ1-6; possible D gene TRBD1, 5 bases. Trimming removed 0 bases at V and 5 bases at J, with 12 bases between. The CDR3 is 16 residues long. CDR1 and CDR2 (germline): SGHRS, YFSETQ. The full variable domain, in which reference TRBV5-1 and TRBJ1-6 provide the parts outside the CDR3, is KAGVTQTPRYLIKTRGQQVTLSCSPISGHRSVSWYQQTPGQGLQFLFEYFSETQRNKGNFPGRFSGRQFSNSRSEMNVSTLELGDSALYLCASSLATGYNNSPLHFGNGTRLTVT.

The rearrangement joins TRBV5-4 to TRBJ1-2; 8 bases are a match to TRBD1. Germline V lookup: CDR1 SGHNT, CDR2 YYREEE (reference sequence). The junction had 3 bases not matched to a gene; V was cut back by 0 bases and J by 8 bases. The CDR3 has 13 amino acids. CDR3 DNA sequence: TGTGCCAGCAGCTTGGCCGGGGACAGGGGCTACACCTTC. Amino acids: CASSLAGDRGYTF.

This clone was seen just once. Relative to the germline gene, one junction end is altered; a read error may explain this. The chain employs TRBV2 and TRBJ2-7; 7 nucleotides match TRBD1. Per germline, CDR1 SNHLY and CDR2 FYNNEI. The CDR3 contains 14 residues. The chain's CDR3 is CASSYRQGSFEQYF. The CDR3 nucleotides read TGTGCCAGCAGTTACAGACAGGGATCCTTCGAGCAGTACTTC. Based on the CDR3 plus reference TRBV2 and TRBJ2-7, the full variable domain is EPEVTQTPSHQVTQMGQEVILRCVPISNHLYFYWYRQILGQKVEFLVSFYNNEISEKSEIFDDQFSVERPDGSNFTLKIRSTKLEDSAMYFCASSYRQGSFEQYFGPGTRLTVT.

V and J are TRBV5-1 and TRBJ2-3; the match to TRBD1 covers 9 bases. Per germline, CDR1 SGHRS and CDR2 YFSETQ. V was clipped by 3 bases and J by 2 bases; unmatched bases: 4. This CDR3 has 15 amino acids. CDR3 residues: CASSSGTGYTDTQYF. CDR3 coding DNA: TGCGCCAGCAGCTCCGGGACAGGGTACACAGATACGCAGTATTTT. The variable domain in full, with the rest retrieved from reference TRBV5-1 and TRBJ2-3, is KAGVTQTPRYLIKTRGQQVTLSCSPISGHRSVSWYQQTPGQGLQFLFEYFSETQRNKGNFPGRFSGRQFSNSRSEMNVSTLELGDSALYLCASSSGTGYTDTQYFGPGTRLTVL.